This passage covers 7 T cell receptor beta chains from one sample sequenced in a study of cytomegalovirus exposure and HLA in healthy donors. The PCR employed 60 Vbeta primers together with 13 Jbeta primers. The protocol was immunoSEQ multiplex PCR, while the TCRdb copy is restricted to in-frame clones and leaves out a portion. The table has about 130,000 clones, about a sixth seen once. Sequences were obtained from PBMCs. The receptors stem from a female donor in good health and CMV-seropositive.

The V and J genes are TRBV7-9 and TRBJ1-1, with 9 bases matching TRBD1. The CDR3 is 15 amino acids. The germline V gene has CDR1 SEHNR and CDR2 FQNEAQ (reference sequence). Trimming removed 2 bases from V and 5 bases from J; junction bases left unmatched: 6. In nucleotides, the CDR3 is TGTGCCAGCAGCTTACCCGGGACAGGGACTACTGAAGCTTTCTTT. This encodes CASSLPGTGTTEAFF.

This clone has a handful of counts. This sequence joins TRBV2 and TRBJ1-4; TRBD1 might be the D (5 bases). The CDR3 has 13 amino acids. Trimming took 8 bases from V and 5 from J, leaving 12 bases between them. Germline CDR1 reads SNHLY; CDR2 reads FYNNEI. The CDR3 protein is CASAGTGNEKLFF. CDR3 in DNA: TGTGCCAGCGCGGGGACGGGGAATGAAAAACTGTTTTTT.

There are a few counts of this clone. V and J are TRBV15 and TRBJ2-6, with a tentative D call TRBD2 (5 bases). V was cut by 0 bases and J by 1 base, with 22 bases left in between. The CDR3 has 21 residues. Germline assignment: CDR1 LNHNV and CDR2 YYDKDF (reference sequence). CDR3 in DNA: TGTGCCACCAGCAGAGATCCCCTACTAGTTGACGTTAAGTCTGGGGCCAACGTCCTGACTTTC. It is translated as CATSRDPLLVDVKSGANVLTF.

This chain links TRBV6-6 with TRBJ2-7; D is possibly TRBD1 (6 bases). Germline-derived CDR1 and CDR2 are MNHNY and SVGAGI (reference sequence). This CDR3 has 15 amino acids. The ends were cut back, 5 bases at V and 4 bases at J, with 18 bases in the middle. DNA for the CDR3: TGTGCCAGCAGTAAAGACAGGAGAGGGGTTTACGAGCAGTACTTC. Amino acid sequence: CASSKDRRGVYEQYF.

In nucleotides, the CDR3 is TGTGCCAGCAGTTTATTTCAGGGGGCAGGGAATCAGCCCCAGCATTTT. This codes for CASSLFQGAGNQPQHF. V and J are TRBV28 and TRBJ1-5; 8 bases align to TRBD1. J lost 4 bases, V lost 1 base, and 6 bases had no gene match. CDR3 length equals 16 residues. Germline V gene sequence: CDR1 MDHEN, CDR2 SYDVKM.

This clone was observed many times. The chain has TRBV5-6 and TRBJ2-6, with 9 bases aligning to TRBD1. V was pared by 4 bases and J by 4 bases, with 9 bases of the junction left unmatched. CDR1 SGHDT and CDR2 YYEEEE come from the germline V gene. This CDR3 is built from 17 residues. The DNA of the CDR3 is TGTGCCAGCAGCCAGGCAGGGACAGGGCCCGGGGCCAACGTCCTGACTTTC. This gives the protein CASSQAGTGPGANVLTF.

This clone appeared a few times. V usage is TRBV7-2 and J usage is TRBJ2-7; D is possibly TRBD2 (7 bases). V was pared by 1 base and J by 4 bases, with 11 bases between. Germline assignment: CDR1 SGHTA and CDR2 FQGNSA. There are 14 residues in the CDR3. CDR3 sequence: CASSLVGGGYEQYF. The CDR3 coding sequence is TGTGCCAGCAGCTTAGTGGGAGGGGGTTACGAGCAGTACTTC.